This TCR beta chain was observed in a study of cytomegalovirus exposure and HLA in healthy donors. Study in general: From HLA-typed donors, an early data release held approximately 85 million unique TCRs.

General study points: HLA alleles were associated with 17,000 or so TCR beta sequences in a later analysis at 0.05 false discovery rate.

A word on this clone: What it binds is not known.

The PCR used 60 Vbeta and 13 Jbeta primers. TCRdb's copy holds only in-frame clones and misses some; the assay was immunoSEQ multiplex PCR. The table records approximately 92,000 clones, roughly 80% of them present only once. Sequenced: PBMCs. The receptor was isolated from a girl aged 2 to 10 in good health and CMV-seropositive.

CDR3 sequence: CASSRTGYYGYTF. CDR3 DNA: TGTGCCAGCAGTCGGACAGGCTACTATGGCTACACCTTC. The J gene is TRBJ1-2, the V gene TRBV28; 7 nucleotides match TRBD1. The CDR3 spans 13 residues. After removal of 5 bases from V and 3 bases from J, the junction contained 3 bases not matched to a gene. The germline CDR1 and CDR2 sequences are MDHEN and SYDVKM.